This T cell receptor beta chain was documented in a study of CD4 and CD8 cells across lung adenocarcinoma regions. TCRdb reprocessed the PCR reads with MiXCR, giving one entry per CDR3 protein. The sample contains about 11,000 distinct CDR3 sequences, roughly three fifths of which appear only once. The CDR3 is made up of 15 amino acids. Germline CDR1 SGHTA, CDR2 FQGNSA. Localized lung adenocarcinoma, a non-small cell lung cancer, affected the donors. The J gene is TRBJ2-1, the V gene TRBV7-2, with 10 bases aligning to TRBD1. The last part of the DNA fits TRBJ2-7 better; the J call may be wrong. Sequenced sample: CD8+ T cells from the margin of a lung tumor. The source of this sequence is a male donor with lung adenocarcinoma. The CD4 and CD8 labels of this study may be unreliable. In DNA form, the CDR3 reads TGTGCCAGCAGCTTAGAAGGGACAGGGGCTTACGAGCAGTACTTC. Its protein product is CASSLEGTGAYEQYF.